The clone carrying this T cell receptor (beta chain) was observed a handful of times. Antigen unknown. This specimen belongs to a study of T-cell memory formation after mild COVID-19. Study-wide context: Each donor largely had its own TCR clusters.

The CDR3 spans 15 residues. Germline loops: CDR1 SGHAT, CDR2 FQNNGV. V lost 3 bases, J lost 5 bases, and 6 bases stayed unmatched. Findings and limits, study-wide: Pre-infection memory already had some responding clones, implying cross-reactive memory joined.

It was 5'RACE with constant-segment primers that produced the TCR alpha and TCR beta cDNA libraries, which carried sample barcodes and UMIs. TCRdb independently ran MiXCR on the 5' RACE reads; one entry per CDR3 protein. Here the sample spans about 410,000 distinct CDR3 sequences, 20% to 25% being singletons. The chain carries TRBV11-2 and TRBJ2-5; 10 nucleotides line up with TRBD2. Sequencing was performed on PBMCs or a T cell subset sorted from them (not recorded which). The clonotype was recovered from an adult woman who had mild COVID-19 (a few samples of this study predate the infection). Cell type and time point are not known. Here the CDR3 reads CASSFQGLALETQYF. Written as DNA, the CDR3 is TGTGCCAGCAGCTTCCAGGGACTAGCGCTTGAGACCCAGTACTTC.